This T cell receptor beta chain was observed in a study of T cell repertoires in cytomegalovirus infection. As for the study in general: Through public TCR beta signatures, both CMV infection and matching HLA type were indicated. Study results and limitations: CMV-specific TCR beta clonotypes restricted by HLA-C dominated the ex vivo response. The study identified carriers of CMV plus the relevant HLA from cumulative public TCR beta family frequency.

Via MiXCR, TCRdb re-called the reads, giving one row per CDR3 protein. Of 400,000 to 550,000 distinct CDR3 sequences in the sample, around 10% are singletons; the top ten hold roughly a tenth. This CDR3 spans 15 amino acids. Germline V gives CDR1 SGHAT, CDR2 FQNNGV. V gave up 0 bases and J gave up 8 bases, with 14 bases separating them. In its sample, this clonotype was seen many times. No antigen is known for it. The source is a human donor in good health (CMV status not recorded). Some clones in this sample may be carry-over from other donors' samples. The rearrangement uses TRBV11-2 and TRBJ1-3; no firm D call. Sequencing used PBMCs. The CDR3: CASSLDRPPQDTIYF. For the CDR3, the DNA is TGTGCCAGCAGCTTAGATCGGCCCCCCCAAGACACCATATATTTT.